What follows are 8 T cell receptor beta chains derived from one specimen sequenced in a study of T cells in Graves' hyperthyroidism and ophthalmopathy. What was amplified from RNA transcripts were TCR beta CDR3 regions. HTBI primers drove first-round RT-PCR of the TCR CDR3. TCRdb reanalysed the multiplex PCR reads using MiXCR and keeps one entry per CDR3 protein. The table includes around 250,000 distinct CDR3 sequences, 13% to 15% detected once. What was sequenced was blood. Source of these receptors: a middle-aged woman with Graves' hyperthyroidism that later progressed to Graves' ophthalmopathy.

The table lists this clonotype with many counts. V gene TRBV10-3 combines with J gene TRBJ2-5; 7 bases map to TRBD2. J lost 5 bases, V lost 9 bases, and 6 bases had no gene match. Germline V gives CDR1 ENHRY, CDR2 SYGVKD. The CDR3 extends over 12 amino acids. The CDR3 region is CAIGREGETQYF. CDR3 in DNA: TGTGCCATTGGGAGGGAGGGGGAGACCCAGTACTTC.

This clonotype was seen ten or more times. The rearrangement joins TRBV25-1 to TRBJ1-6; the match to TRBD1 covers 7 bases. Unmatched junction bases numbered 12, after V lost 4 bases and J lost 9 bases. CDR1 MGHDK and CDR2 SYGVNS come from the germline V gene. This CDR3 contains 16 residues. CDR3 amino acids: CASSVLGEGASSPLHF. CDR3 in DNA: TGTGCCAGCAGTGTACTCGGGGAGGGGGCAAGTTCACCCCTCCACTTT.

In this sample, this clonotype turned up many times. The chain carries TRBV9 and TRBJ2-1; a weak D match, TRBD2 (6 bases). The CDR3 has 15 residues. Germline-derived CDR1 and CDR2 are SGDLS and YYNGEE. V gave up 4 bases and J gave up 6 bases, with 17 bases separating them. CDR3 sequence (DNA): TGTGCCAGCAGCACACGTGGGGGGAGCCCCAATGAGCAGTTCTTC. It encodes CASSTRGGSPNEQFF.

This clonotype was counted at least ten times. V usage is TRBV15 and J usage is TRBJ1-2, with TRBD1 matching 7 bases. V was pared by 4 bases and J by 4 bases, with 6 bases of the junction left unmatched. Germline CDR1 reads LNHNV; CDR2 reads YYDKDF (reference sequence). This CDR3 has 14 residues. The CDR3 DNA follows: TGTGCCACCAGCACCTCACAGGGGAGCTATGGCTACACCTTC. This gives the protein CATSTSQGSYGYTF. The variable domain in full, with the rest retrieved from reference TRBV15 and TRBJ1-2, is DAMVIQNPRYQVTQFGKPVTLSCSQTLNHNVMYWYQQKSSQAPKLLFHYYDKDFNNEADTPDNFQSRRPNTSFCFLDIRSPGLGDTAMYLCATSTSQGSYGYTFGSGTRLTVV.

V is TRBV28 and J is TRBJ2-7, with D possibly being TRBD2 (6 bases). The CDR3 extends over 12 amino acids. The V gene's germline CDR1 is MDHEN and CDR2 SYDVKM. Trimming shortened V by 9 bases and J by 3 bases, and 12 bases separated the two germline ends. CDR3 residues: CASSGTIYEQYF. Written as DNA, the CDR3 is TGTGCCAGTAGCGGTACAATCTACGAGCAGTACTTC.

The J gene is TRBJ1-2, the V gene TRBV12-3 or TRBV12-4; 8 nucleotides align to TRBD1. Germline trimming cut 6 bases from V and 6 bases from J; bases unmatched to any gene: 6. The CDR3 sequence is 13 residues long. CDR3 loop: CASRLGQVNGYTF. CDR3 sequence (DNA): TGTGCCAGCAGACTGGGACAGGTTAATGGCTACACCTTC.

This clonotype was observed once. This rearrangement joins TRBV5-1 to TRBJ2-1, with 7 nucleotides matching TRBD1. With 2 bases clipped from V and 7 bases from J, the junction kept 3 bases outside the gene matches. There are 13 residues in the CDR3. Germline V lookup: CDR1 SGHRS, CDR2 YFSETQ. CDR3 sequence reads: CASSFTGANEQFF. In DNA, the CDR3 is TGCGCCAGCAGCTTCACAGGGGCGAATGAGCAGTTCTTC.

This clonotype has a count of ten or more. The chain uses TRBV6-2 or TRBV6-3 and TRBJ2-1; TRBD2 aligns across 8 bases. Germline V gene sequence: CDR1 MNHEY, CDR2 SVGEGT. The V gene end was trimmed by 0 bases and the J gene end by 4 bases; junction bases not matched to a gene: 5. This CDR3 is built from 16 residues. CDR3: CASSYSTTSAYNEQFF. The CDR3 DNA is TGTGCCAGCAGTTACTCAACGACTAGCGCATACAATGAGCAGTTCTTC.